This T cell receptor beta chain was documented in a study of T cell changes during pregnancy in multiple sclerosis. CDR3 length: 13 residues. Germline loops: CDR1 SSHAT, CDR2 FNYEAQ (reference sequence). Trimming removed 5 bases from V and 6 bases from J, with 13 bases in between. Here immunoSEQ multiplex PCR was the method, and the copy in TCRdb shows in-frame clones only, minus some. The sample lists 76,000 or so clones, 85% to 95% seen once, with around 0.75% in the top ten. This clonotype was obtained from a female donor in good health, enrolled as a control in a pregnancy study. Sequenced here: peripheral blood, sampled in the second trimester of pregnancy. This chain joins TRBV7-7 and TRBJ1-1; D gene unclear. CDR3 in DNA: TGTGCCAGCAGCCTCGCCGAGAGCTCTGAAGCTTTCTTT. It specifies CASSLAESSEAFF.